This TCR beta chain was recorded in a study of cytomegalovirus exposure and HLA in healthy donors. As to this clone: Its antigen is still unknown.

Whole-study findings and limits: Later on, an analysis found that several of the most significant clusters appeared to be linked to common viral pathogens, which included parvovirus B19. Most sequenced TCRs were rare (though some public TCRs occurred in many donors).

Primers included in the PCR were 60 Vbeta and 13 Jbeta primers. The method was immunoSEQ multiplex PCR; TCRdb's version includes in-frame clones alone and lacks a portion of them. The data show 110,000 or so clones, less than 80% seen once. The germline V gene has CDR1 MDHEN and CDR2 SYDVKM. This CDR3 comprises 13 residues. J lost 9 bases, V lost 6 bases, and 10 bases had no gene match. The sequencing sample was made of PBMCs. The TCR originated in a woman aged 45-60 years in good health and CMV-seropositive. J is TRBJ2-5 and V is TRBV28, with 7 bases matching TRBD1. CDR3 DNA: TGTGCCAGCAGCACGACAGGGTTGTGGGCCCAGTACTTC. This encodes CASSTTGLWAQYF. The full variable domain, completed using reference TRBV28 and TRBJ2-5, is DVKVTQSSRYLVKRTGEKVFLECVQDMDHENMFWYRQDPGLGLRLIYFSYDVKMKEKGDIPEGYSVSREKKERFSLILESASTNQTSMYLCASSTTGLWAQYFGPGTRLLVL.